This entry features one T cell receptor (beta chain) sequence. This sample was included in a study of blood T cell repertoires in COVID-19. As handled by the study authors: Scientists estimated how many nucleated cells there were by amplifying reference gene primers. Profiling relied on immunoSEQ multiplex PCR, and the TCRdb table lists in-frame clones only, not all of them. D and trimming were read from the DNA, whereas the V and J calls and clone size are those reported in that table. The sample lists just over 300,000 clones; roughly 90% were seen once. Germline assignment: CDR1 MGHRA and CDR2 YSYEKL. Unmatched junction bases numbered 7, after V lost 0 bases and J lost 8 bases. This CDR3 is built from 15 residues.

The V gene is TRBV4-1, the J gene TRBJ2-1, with 7 bases that match TRBD2. The receptor was isolated from a woman aged 40 to 49 who had recovered from COVID-19. The sequencing input was PBMCs or T cells enriched from blood (not recorded which). This chain's CDR3 is CASSQEGGPGYEQFF. CDR3 bases: TGCGCCAGCAGCCAAGAGGGAGGGCCAGGGTATGAGCAGTTCTTC.